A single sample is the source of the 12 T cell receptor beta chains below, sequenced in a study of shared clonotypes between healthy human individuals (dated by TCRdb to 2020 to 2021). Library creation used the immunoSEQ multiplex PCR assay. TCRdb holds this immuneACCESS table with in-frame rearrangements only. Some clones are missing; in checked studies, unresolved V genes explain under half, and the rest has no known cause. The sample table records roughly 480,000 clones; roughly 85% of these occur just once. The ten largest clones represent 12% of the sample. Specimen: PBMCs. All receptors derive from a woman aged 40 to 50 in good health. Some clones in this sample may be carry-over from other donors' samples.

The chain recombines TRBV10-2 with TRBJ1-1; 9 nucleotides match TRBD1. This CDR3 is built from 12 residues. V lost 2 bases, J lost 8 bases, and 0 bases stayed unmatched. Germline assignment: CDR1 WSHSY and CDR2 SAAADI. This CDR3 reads CASSEGTGEAFF. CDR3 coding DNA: TGCGCCAGCAGTGAGGGGACAGGGGAAGCTTTCTTT.

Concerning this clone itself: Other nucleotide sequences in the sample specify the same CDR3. CDR3 in DNA: TGTGCCTGGAGTGACAAAAACACCGGGGAGCTGTTTTTT. Translating it yields CAWSDKNTGELFF. The V call is TRBV30, the J call TRBJ2-2; D remains ambiguous. CDR3 length equals 13 residues. Between the trimmed V and J ends, which lost 1 base and 2 bases, there was a span of 5 bases. CDR1 and CDR2 from the germline V gene are GTSNPN and SVGIG (reference sequence).

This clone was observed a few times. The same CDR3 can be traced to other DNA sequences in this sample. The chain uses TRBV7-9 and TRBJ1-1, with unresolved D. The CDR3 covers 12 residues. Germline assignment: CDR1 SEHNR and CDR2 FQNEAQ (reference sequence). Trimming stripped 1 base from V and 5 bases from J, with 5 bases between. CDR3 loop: CASSLETTEAFF. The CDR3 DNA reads TGTGCCAGCAGCTTAGAAACAACTGAAGCTTTCTTT.

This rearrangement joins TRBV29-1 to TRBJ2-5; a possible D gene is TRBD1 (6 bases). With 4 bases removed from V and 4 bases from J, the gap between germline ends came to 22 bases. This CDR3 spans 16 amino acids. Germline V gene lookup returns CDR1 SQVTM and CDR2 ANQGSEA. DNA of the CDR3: TGCAGCGTTGGACCTATCGGACAGAGCTTAGTAGAGACCCAGTACTTC. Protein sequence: CSVGPIGQSLVETQYF.

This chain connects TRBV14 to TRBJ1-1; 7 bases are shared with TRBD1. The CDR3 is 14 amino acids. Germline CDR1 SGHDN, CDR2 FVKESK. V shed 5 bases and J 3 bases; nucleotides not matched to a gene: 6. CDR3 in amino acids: CASSTGVAYTEAFF. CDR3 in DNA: TGTGCCAGCAGCACAGGGGTAGCGTACACTGAAGCTTTCTTT.

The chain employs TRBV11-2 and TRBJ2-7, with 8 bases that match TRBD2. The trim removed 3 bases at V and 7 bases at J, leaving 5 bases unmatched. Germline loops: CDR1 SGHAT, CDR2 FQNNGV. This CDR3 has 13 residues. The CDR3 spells CASSLTSAGEQYF. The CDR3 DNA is TGTGCCAGCAGCTTGACTAGCGCGGGGGAGCAGTACTTC.

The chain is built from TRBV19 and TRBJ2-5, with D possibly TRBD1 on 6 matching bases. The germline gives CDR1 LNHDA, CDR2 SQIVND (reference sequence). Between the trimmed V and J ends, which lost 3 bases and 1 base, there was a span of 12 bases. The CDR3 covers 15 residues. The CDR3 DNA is TGTGCCAGTAGTATTGGGGGCAGTCTCCAAGAGACCCAGTACTTC. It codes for CASSIGGSLQETQYF. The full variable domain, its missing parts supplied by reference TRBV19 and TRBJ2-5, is DGGITQSPKYLFRKEGQNVTLSCEQNLNHDAMYWYRQDPGQGLRLIYYSQIVNDFQKGDIAEGYSVSREKKESFPLTVTSAQKNPTAFYLCASSIGGSLQETQYFGPGTRLLVL.

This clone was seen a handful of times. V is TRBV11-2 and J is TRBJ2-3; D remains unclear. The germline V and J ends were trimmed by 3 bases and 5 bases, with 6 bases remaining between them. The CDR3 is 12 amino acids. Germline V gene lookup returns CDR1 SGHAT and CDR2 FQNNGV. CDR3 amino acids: CASSLWVDTQYF. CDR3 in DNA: TGTGCCAGCAGCTTGTGGGTAGATACGCAGTATTTT.

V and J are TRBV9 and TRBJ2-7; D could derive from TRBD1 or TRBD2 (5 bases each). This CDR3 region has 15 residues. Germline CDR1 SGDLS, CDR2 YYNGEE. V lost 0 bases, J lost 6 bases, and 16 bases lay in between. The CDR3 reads CASSVGGTPAPEQYF. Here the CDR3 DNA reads TGTGCCAGCAGCGTAGGAGGGACCCCAGCCCCCGAGCAGTACTTC.

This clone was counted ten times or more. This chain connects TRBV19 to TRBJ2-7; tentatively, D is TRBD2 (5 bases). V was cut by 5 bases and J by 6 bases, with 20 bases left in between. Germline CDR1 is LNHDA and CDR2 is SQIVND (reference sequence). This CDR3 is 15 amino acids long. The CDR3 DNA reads TGTGCCAGTAGTTTACCCCTAGCTCGGAGGAGCGAGCAGTACTTC. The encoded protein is CASSLPLARRSEQYF.

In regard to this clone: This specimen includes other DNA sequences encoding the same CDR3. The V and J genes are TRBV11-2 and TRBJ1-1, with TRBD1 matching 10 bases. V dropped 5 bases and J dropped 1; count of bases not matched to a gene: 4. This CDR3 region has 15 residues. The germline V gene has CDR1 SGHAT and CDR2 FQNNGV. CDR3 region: CASSPRTGGNTEAFF. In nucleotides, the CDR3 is TGTGCCAGCAGCCCCCGGACAGGGGGGAACACTGAAGCTTTCTTT.

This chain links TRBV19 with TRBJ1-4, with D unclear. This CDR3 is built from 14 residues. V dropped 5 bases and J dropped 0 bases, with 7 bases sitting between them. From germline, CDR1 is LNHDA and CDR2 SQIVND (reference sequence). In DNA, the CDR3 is TGTGCCAGTAGTGTGGGTGCAACTAATGAAAAACTGTTTTTT. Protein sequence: CASSVGATNEKLFF.